The 9 T cell receptor beta chains in this list originate from one sample, sequenced in a study of T-cell memory formation after mild COVID-19. In TCRdb, the 5' RACE reads were re-called with MiXCR into one record per CDR3 protein. The profile shows about 120,000 distinct CDR3 sequences, approximately 16% of them singletons. Material for sequencing was PBMCs or a T cell subset sorted from them (not recorded which). Receptors were obtained from an adult woman who had mild COVID-19 (a few samples of this study predate the infection). Cell type and time point are not known.

This clonotype has only a few counts. This chain links TRBV3-1 with TRBJ2-3, with no clear D. Germline-derived CDR1 and CDR2 are LGHDT and YNNKEL (reference sequence). This CDR3 has 12 residues. V was trimmed by 0 bases and J by 6 bases, leaving 4 bases between them. The chain's CDR3 is CASSQDKDTQYF. CDR3 DNA: TGTGCCAGCAGCCAAGATAAGGATACGCAGTATTTT.

This clonotype was counted only a few times. The CDR3 sequence is CASSPRGGVYGYTF. In DNA form, the CDR3 reads TGTGCCAGCAGCCCCCGTGGAGGGGTCTATGGCTACACCTTC. J is TRBJ1-2 and V is TRBV6-5; TRBD1 is a possible D gene (5 bases). Per the germline V gene, CDR1 is MNHEY and CDR2 is SVGAGI. V was clipped by 6 bases and J by 4 bases, with 15 bases between them. The CDR3 has 14 residues.

This clonotype was counted at least ten times. The DNA of the CDR3 is TGCGCCAGCAGCTTGGAGGAGGGTAAAAGAATTCAGTACTTC. It encodes CASSLEEGKRIQYF. The rearrangement links TRBV5-1 to TRBJ2-4, with D possibly TRBD2 on 6 matching bases. V gave up 0 bases and J gave up 10 bases, with 14 bases separating them. CDR3 length: 14 amino acids. CDR1 SGHRS and CDR2 YFSETQ come from the germline V gene.

This clonotype was seen a few times. The chain uses TRBV4-1 and TRBJ1-2, with 10 nucleotides matching TRBD1. The CDR3 length is 17 residues. Looked up from germline, CDR1 is MGHRA and CDR2 is YSYEKL. With 0 bases clipped from V and 8 bases from J, the junction kept 12 bases outside the gene matches. The CDR3 DNA follows: TGCGCCAGCAGCCAAGATGAATTGACAGGGGGCGTGAGAGGCTACACCTTC. Residues: CASSQDELTGGVRGYTF.

CDR3 sequence: CASSRGLAGGSYEQYF. Here the CDR3 DNA reads TGTGCCAGCAGCCGGGGACTAGCGGGAGGCTCCTACGAGCAGTACTTC. The rearrangement uses TRBV12-3 or TRBV12-4 and TRBJ2-7, with TRBD2 identical over 15 bases. This CDR3 comprises 16 residues. Trimming removed 6 bases from V and 0 bases from J; junction bases left unmatched: 3.

V and J are TRBV11-3 and TRBJ2-5; D might be TRBD2 (5 bases). CDR1 SGHNT and CDR2 YENEEA come from the germline V gene. There are 13 residues in the CDR3. Trimming removed 5 bases at V and 5 bases at J, with 12 bases between. The CDR3 sequence is CASSEPPGETQYF. The CDR3 DNA reads TGTGCCAGCAGCGAACCGCCGGGGGAGACCCAGTACTTC.

In its sample, this clonotype was seen a few times. CDR3 bases: TGTGCCAGCAGCTTAGCTGGGATTGGCGACTATGGCTACACCTTC. Amino acid sequence: CASSLAGIGDYGYTF. The genes are TRBV7-9 and TRBJ1-2, with unresolved D. With 0 bases removed from V and 3 bases from J, the gap between germline ends came to 11 bases. CDR3 length: 15 residues. In germline, CDR1 is SEHNR, CDR2 FQNEAQ (reference sequence).

In its sample, this clonotype was seen a few times. The chain links TRBV12-3 or TRBV12-4 to TRBJ2-3; D is unresolved. Trimming shortened V by 3 bases and J by 6 bases, and 7 bases separated the two germline ends. The CDR3 length is 12 residues. This CDR3 reads CASSFLGDTQYF. The DNA of the CDR3 is TGTGCCAGCAGTTTCTTAGGGGATACGCAGTATTTT.

This chain uses TRBV2 with TRBJ1-5; 7 bases align to TRBD1. Germline V gene sequence: CDR1 SNHLY, CDR2 FYNNEI. The CDR3 is made up of 13 amino acids. Unmatched junction bases numbered 2, after V lost 7 bases and J lost 2 bases. The CDR3 spells CASKGGGNQPQHF. DNA of the CDR3: TGTGCCAGCAAAGGGGGCGGCAATCAGCCCCAGCATTTT.